These 5 T cell receptor beta chains share one sample of origin, sequenced in a study of cytomegalovirus exposure and HLA in healthy donors. TCRdb keeps only in-frame clones here, not all; method: immunoSEQ multiplex PCR. The table lists about 260,000 clones, around 91% of them singletons. Sequenced material: PBMCs. These receptors came from a woman aged 25 to 39 in good health and CMV-seronegative.

This clone was seen a single time. Written as DNA, the CDR3 is TGTGCCAGCAGTGGGAGTTCCAGGGACTTGCACAATGAGCAGTTCTTC. It translates to CASSGSSRDLHNEQFF. V usage is TRBV2 and J usage is TRBJ2-1; a possible D gene is TRBD2 (6 bases). V was pared by 4 bases and J by 5 bases, with 18 bases between. The CDR3 consists of 16 residues. The germline V gene has CDR1 SNHLY and CDR2 FYNNEI.

The rearrangement uses TRBV13 and TRBJ2-1; TRBD1 or TRBD2 may be the D gene (6 bases each). V was cut by 4 bases and J by 2 bases, with 15 bases left in between. CDR1 and CDR2 from the germline V gene are PRHDT and FYEKMQ (reference sequence). CDR3 size: 16 residues. CDR3 sequence reads: CASSSPGAAPYNEQFF. The CDR3 DNA reads as TGTGCCAGCAGCTCCCCGGGGGCTGCCCCCTACAATGAGCAGTTCTTC.

The gene calls are TRBV30 and TRBJ1-5; 9 bases are shared with TRBD1. The CDR3 extends over 18 amino acids. The V and J ends lost 2 bases and 4 bases, in that order; junction bases with no gene match: 15. CDR1 and CDR2 (germline): GTSNPN, SVGIG (reference sequence). The CDR3 nucleotides read TGTGCCTGGAGTACAGGGGGCGCTCGGTTCCTTGGGAATCAGCCCCAGCATTTT. This translates into CAWSTGGARFLGNQPQHF.

This clone showed up just once. V is TRBV6-1 and J is TRBJ2-6; tentative D call: TRBD2 (5 bases). V was cut by 2 bases and J by 2 bases, with 7 bases left in between. The CDR3 has 15 amino acids. In germline, CDR1 is MNHNS, CDR2 SASEGT. The CDR3 loop is CASSEHGAGANVLTF. The CDR3 DNA reads TGTGCCAGCAGTGAACACGGGGCTGGGGCCAACGTCCTGACTTTC.

This clone appeared a few times. J is TRBJ1-3 and V is TRBV14; 7 positions match TRBD1. After removal of 4 bases from V and 0 bases from J, the junction contained 6 bases not matched to a gene. Germline assignment: CDR1 SGHDN and CDR2 FVKESK. The CDR3 runs 16 residues. CDR3 DNA sequence: TGTGCCAGCAGCCTGAGGACAGGAGCCTCTGGAAACACCATATATTTT. It encodes CASSLRTGASGNTIYF.